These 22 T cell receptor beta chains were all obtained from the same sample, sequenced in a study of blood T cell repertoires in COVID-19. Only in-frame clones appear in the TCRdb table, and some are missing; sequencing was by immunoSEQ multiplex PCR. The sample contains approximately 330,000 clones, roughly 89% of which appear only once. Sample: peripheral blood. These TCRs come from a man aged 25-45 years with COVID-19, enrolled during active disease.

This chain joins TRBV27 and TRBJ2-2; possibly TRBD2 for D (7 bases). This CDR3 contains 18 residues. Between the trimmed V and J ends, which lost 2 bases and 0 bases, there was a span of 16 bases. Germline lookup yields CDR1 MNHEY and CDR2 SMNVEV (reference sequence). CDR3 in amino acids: CASSLLPGGGANTGELFF. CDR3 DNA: TGTGCCAGCAGTTTACTCCCTGGGGGGGGCGCGAACACCGGGGAGCTGTTTTTT.

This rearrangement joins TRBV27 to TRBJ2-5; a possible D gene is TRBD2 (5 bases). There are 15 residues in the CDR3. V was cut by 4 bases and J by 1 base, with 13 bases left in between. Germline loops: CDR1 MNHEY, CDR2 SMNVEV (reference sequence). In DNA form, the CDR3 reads TGTGCCAGCAGTTCCCCACAAGCGGCCCAAGAGACCCAGTACTTC. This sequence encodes CASSSPQAAQETQYF.

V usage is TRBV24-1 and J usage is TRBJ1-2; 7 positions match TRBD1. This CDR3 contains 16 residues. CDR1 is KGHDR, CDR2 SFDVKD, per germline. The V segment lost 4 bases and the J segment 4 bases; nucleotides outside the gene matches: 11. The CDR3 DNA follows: TGTGCCACCAGTGACTCTCGACAGGGTCCCTCCTATGGCTACACCTTC. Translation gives CATSDSRQGPSYGYTF.

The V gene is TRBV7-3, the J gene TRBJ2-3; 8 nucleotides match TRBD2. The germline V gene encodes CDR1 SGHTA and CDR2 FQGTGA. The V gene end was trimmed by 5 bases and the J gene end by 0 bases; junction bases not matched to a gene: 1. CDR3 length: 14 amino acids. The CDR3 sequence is CASSPGGSTDTQYF. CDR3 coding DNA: TGTGCCAGCAGCCCGGGGGGGAGCACAGATACGCAGTATTTT.

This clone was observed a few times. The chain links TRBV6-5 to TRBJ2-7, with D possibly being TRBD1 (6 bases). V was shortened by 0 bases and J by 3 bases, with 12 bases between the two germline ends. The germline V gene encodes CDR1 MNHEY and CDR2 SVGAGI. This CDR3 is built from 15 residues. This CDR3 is CASSYSRGRGYEQYF. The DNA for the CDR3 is TGTGCCAGCAGTTACTCGAGGGGCAGGGGCTACGAGCAGTACTTC.

CDR3 DNA: TGTGCCATCAGTGGATCCGGCGGGGGGCGCGTCGGCACAGATACGCAGTATTTT. Amino acids: CAISGSGGGRVGTDTQYF. The chain uses TRBV10-3 and TRBJ2-3; 8 bases align to TRBD2. With 4 bases clipped from V and 1 base from J, the junction kept 13 bases outside the gene matches. Germline CDR1 ENHRY, CDR2 SYGVKD. The length of the CDR3 is 18 residues.

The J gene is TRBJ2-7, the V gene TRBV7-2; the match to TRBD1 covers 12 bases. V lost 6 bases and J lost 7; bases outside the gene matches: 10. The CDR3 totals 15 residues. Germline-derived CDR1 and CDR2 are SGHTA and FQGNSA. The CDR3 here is CASRKTGTGGGEQYF. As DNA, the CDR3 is TGTGCCAGCAGGAAGACCGGGACAGGGGGCGGAGAGCAGTACTTC.

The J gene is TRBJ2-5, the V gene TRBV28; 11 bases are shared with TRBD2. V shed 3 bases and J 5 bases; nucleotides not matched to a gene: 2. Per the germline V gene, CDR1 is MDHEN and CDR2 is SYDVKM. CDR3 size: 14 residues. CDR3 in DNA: TGTGCCAGCAGTTTTCTAGCGGGGGGTGAGACCCAGTACTTC. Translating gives CASSFLAGGETQYF.

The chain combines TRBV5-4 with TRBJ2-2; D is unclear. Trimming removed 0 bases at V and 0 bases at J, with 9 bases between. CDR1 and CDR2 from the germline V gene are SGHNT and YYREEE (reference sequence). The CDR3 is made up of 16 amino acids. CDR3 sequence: CASSLGAPTNTGELFF. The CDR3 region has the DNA TGTGCCAGCAGCTTGGGGGCACCCACGAACACCGGGGAGCTGTTTTTT.

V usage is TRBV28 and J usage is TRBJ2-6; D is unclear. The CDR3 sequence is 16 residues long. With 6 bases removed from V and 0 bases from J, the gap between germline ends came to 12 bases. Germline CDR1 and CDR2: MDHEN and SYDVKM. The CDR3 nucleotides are TGTGCCAGCAGAGTTGGCAGTTACTCTGGGGCCAACGTCCTGACTTTC. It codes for CASRVGSYSGANVLTF.

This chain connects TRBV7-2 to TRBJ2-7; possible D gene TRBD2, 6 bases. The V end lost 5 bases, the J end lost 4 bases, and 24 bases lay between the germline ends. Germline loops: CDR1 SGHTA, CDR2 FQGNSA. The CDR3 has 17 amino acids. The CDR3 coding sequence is TGTGCCAGCAGCCCTCTTAGAAACCCCGGGACTTCTTACGAGCAGTACTTC. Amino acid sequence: CASSPLRNPGTSYEQYF.

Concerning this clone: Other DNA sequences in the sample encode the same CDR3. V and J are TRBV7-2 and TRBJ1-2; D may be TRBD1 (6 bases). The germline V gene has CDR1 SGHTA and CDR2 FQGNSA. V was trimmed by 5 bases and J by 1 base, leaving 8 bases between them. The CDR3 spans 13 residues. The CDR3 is CASSPDSNYGYTF. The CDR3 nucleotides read TGTGCCAGCAGCCCGGACAGTAACTATGGCTACACCTTC.

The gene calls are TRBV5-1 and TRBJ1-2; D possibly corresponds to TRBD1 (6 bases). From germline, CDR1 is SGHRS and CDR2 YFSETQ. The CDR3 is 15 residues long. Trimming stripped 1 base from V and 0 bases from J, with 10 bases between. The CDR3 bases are TGCGCCAGCAGCTTGACAGGGACCTCTAACTATGGCTACACCTTC. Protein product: CASSLTGTSNYGYTF.

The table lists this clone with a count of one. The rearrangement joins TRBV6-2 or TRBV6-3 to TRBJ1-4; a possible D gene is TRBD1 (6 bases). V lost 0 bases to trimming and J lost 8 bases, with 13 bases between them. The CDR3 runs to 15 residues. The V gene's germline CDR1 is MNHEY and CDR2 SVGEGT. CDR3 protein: CASSYSRDKREKLFF. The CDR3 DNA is TGTGCCAGCAGTTACTCGAGGGACAAGCGGGAAAAACTGTTTTTT.

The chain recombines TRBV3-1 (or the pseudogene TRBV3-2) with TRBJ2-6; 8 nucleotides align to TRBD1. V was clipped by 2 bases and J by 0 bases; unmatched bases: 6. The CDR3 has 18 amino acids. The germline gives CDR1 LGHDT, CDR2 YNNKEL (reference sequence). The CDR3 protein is CASSQPRDRSSGANVLTF. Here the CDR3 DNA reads TGTGCCAGCAGCCAACCCCGGGACAGGAGCTCTGGGGCCAACGTCCTGACTTTC.

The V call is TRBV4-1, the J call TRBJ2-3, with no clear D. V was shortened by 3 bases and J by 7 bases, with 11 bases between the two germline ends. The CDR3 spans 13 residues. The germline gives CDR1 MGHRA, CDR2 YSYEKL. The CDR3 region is CASSQTHDYTQYF. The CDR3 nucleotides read TGCGCCAGCAGCCAGACCCATGACTATACGCAGTATTTT.

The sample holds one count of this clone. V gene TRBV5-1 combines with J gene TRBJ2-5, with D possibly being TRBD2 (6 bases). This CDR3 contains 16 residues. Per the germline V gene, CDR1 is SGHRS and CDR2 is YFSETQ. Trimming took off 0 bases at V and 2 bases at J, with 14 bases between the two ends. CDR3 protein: CASSLGLLSGQETQYF. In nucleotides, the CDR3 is TGCGCCAGCAGCTTGGGTCTCCTTAGCGGACAAGAGACCCAGTACTTC.

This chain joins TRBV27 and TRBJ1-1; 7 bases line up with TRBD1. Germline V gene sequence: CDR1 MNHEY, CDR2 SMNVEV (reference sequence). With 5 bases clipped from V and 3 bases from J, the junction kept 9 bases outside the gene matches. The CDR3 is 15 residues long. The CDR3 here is CASSQRQGSHTEAFF. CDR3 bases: TGTGCCAGCAGTCAAAGACAGGGAAGTCACACTGAAGCTTTCTTT.

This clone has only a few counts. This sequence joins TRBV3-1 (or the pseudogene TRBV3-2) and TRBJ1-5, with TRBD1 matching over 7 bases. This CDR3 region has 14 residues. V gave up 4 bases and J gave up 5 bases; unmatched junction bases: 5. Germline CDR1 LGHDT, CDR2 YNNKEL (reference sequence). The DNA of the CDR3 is TGTGCCAGCAGCCCGACAGGGTTGGATCAGCCCCAGCATTTT. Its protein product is CASSPTGLDQPQHF.

CDR3 in amino acids: CASRLIGDRVQDTQYF. CDR3 coding DNA: TGTGCCAGCAGATTAATAGGGGACAGAGTACAAGATACGCAGTATTTT. The chain is built from TRBV27 and TRBJ2-3; 7 positions match TRBD1. V trimming: 6 bases; J trimming: 5 bases; junction bases outside the gene matches: 14. This CDR3 region has 16 residues. Germline CDR1 and CDR2: MNHEY and SMNVEV (reference sequence).

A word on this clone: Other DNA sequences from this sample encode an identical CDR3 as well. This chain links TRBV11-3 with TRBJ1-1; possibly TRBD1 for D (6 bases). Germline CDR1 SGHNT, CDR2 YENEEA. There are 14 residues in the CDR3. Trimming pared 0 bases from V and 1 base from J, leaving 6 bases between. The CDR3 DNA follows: TGTGCCAGCAGCTTAGAAGGGGGGAACACTGAAGCTTTCTTT. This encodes CASSLEGGNTEAFF. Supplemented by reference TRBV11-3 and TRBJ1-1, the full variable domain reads EAGVVQSPRYKIIEKKQPVAFWCNPISGHNTLYWYLQNLGQGPELLIRYENEEAVDDSQLPKDRFSAERLKGVDSTLKIQPAELGDSAVYLCASSLEGGNTEAFFGQGTRLTVV.

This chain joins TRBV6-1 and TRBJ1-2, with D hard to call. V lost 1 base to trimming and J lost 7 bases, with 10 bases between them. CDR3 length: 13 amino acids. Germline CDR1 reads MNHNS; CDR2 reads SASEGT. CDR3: CASSEVPAVGYTF. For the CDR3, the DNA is TGTGCCAGCAGTGAAGTACCGGCGGTTGGCTACACCTTC.